A selection of T cell receptor beta chains follows, all from one sample in a study of T cells after yellow fever vaccination. Using its own MiXCR run on the 5' RACE reads, TCRdb lists one record per CDR3 protein. Counted here are 450,000 to 550,000 distinct CDR3 sequences, roughly a fifth occurring once; the ten biggest clones make up 16%. The sample here was PBMCs, taken less than 25 days after the first yellow fever vaccination. The receptors were gathered from a man aged 18 to 29 who received the YFV17D yellow fever vaccine. The CDR3 runs from the conserved cysteine through the conserved F or W. Each record gives: clone size, J gene, V gene, D gene, CDR3 protein, CDR3 DNA. The D gene is left open where the match is weak. Clone size is shown for a subset of rows, as once, few, many or a class of expanded clone.

clone_size: -; j_call: TRBJ2-5; v_call: TRBV12-3/TRBV12-4; d_call: -; cdr3_aa: CASSLWAGGADETQYF; cdr3_nt: TGTGCCAGCAGTTTGTGGGCTGGGGGGGCTGACGAGACCCAGTACTTC
clone_size: -; j_call: TRBJ2-7; v_call: TRBV4-3; d_call: -; cdr3_aa: CASSQGGGQKPEQYF; cdr3_nt: TGCGCCAGCAGCCAAGGGGGCGGACAGAAGCCCGAGCAGTACTTC
clone_size: few; j_call: TRBJ2-3; v_call: TRBV7-2; d_call: -; cdr3_aa: CASSLVGGRGLDTQYF; cdr3_nt: TGTGCCAGCAGCTTAGTTGGGGGGCGGGGGTTAGATACGCAGTATTTT
clone_size: -; j_call: TRBJ2-5; v_call: TRBV15; d_call: -; cdr3_aa: CATSGLRRGVQETQYF; cdr3_nt: TGTGCCACCAGCGGCCTCCGCCGCGGGGTACAAGAGACCCAGTACTTC
clone_size: many; j_call: TRBJ2-7; v_call: TRBV25-1; d_call: TRBD1; cdr3_aa: CASSDPTGAFSYEQYF; cdr3_nt: TGTGCCAGCAGTGACCCGACAGGGGCTTTCTCCTACGAGCAGTACTTC
clone_size: -; j_call: TRBJ1-1; v_call: TRBV12-3/TRBV12-4; d_call: -; cdr3_aa: CAIRFRGYNTEAFF; cdr3_nt: TGTGCCATCAGATTCCGGGGGTATAACACTGAAGCTTTCTTT
clone_size: many; j_call: TRBJ2-1; v_call: TRBV7-3; d_call: -; cdr3_aa: CASSAGGSYNEQFF; cdr3_nt: TGTGCCAGCTCCGCAGGGGGGTCCTACAATGAGCAGTTCTTC
clone_size: -; j_call: TRBJ2-4; v_call: TRBV27; d_call: -; cdr3_aa: CASSFLDGIQYF; cdr3_nt: TGTGCCAGCAGTTTTTTAGATGGCATTCAGTACTTC
clone_size: many; j_call: TRBJ1-4; v_call: TRBV15; d_call: -; cdr3_aa: CATSRDLTRLGEKLFF; cdr3_nt: TGTGCCACCAGCAGAGACCTGACCCGCCTTGGTGAAAAACTGTTTTTT
clone_size: -; j_call: TRBJ1-1; v_call: TRBV2; d_call: -; cdr3_aa: CASSTRAGNTEAFF; cdr3_nt: TGTGCCAGCAGTACCCGGGCCGGCAACACTGAAGCTTTCTTT
clone_size: few; j_call: TRBJ2-7; v_call: TRBV9; d_call: -; cdr3_aa: CASSPRLLAAPYEQYF; cdr3_nt: TGTGCCAGCAGCCCCCGTCTTTTGGCGGCTCCCTACGAGCAGTACTTC
clone_size: -; j_call: TRBJ1-1; v_call: TRBV7-9; d_call: -; cdr3_aa: CASSLSGAQGNTEAFF; cdr3_nt: TGTGCCAGCAGCTTAAGCGGGGCACAGGGCAACACTGAAGCTTTCTTT
clone_size: few; j_call: TRBJ2-7; v_call: TRBV4-3; d_call: -; cdr3_aa: CASSQDNRPDLFSEQYF; cdr3_nt: TGCGCCAGCAGCCAAGATAATAGGCCAGATCTCTTCTCCGAGCAGTACTTC
clone_size: few; j_call: TRBJ1-6; v_call: TRBV4-3; d_call: TRBD1; cdr3_aa: CASSLGTGDSPLHF; cdr3_nt: TGCGCCAGCAGCCTCGGGACAGGCGACTCACCCCTCCACTTT
clone_size: -; j_call: TRBJ1-2; v_call: TRBV9; d_call: -; cdr3_aa: CASSSWRTNYGYTF; cdr3_nt: TGTGCCAGCAGCTCCTGGCGGACTAACTATGGCTACACCTTC
clone_size: few; j_call: TRBJ1-4; v_call: TRBV12-3/TRBV12-4; d_call: TRBD1; cdr3_aa: CASSSPGQGAYGEKLFF; cdr3_nt: TGTGCCAGCAGTTCCCCGGGACAGGGGGCTTATGGTGAAAAACTGTTTTTT
clone_size: -; j_call: TRBJ1-1; v_call: TRBV12-3/TRBV12-4; d_call: TRBD1; cdr3_aa: CASSPGTGVPTEAFF; cdr3_nt: TGTGCCAGCAGCCCGGGGACAGGGGTTCCCACTGAAGCTTTCTTT
clone_size: -; j_call: TRBJ1-1; v_call: TRBV6-2/TRBV6-3; d_call: -; cdr3_aa: CASSYRGGSAMNTEAFF; cdr3_nt: TGTGCCAGCAGTTACCGCGGGGGGTCTGCTATGAACACTGAAGCTTTCTTT
clone_size: few; j_call: TRBJ1-2; v_call: TRBV15; d_call: -; cdr3_aa: CATSRESEVYGYTF; cdr3_nt: TGTGCCACCAGCAGAGAGTCGGAGGTCTATGGCTACACCTTC
clone_size: -; j_call: TRBJ1-3; v_call: TRBV28; d_call: -; cdr3_aa: CASDGPGTGNTIYF; cdr3_nt: TGTGCCAGCGATGGCCCCGGGACTGGAAACACCATATATTTT
clone_size: few; j_call: TRBJ1-5; v_call: TRBV20-1; d_call: -; cdr3_aa: CSVLTGKTINQPQHF; cdr3_nt: TGCAGTGTCTTAACAGGGAAAACGATCAATCAGCCCCAGCATTTT
clone_size: -; j_call: TRBJ2-2; v_call: TRBV28; d_call: TRBD1; cdr3_aa: CASSSTGTGPGELFF; cdr3_nt: TGTGCCAGCAGTTCGACGGGGACAGGGCCCGGGGAGCTGTTTTTT
clone_size: -; j_call: TRBJ1-1; v_call: TRBV20-1; d_call: TRBD1; cdr3_aa: CSASGTENTEAFF; cdr3_nt: TGCAGTGCCTCCGGGACAGAGAACACTGAAGCTTTCTTT
clone_size: -; j_call: TRBJ2-1; v_call: TRBV11-2; d_call: -; cdr3_aa: CASSLYPPKGSYNEQFF; cdr3_nt: TGTGCCAGCAGCTTATATCCCCCCAAGGGCTCCTACAATGAGCAGTTCTTC